The sequence of this TCR beta chain was determined in a study of blood T cell repertoires in COVID-19. The sample holds one count of this clone. Generated by immunoSEQ multiplex PCR, the TCRdb table keeps only in-frame clones and is missing some. The sample lists around 130,000 clones; approximately 80% were seen once. Germline assignment: CDR1 LNHDA and CDR2 SQIVND (reference sequence). Trimming took 5 bases from V and 4 from J, leaving 11 bases between them. The CDR3 contains 13 residues. The clonotype was recovered from a woman aged 60-70 years with acute or convalescent COVID-19. The sequencing input was peripheral blood. The chain employs TRBV19 and TRBJ1-1, with D possibly being TRBD1 (6 bases). CDR3 nucleotide sequence: TGTGCCAGTAGTGCAGACAGGTCCACTGAAGCTTTCTTT. Its translation is CASSADRSTEAFF.